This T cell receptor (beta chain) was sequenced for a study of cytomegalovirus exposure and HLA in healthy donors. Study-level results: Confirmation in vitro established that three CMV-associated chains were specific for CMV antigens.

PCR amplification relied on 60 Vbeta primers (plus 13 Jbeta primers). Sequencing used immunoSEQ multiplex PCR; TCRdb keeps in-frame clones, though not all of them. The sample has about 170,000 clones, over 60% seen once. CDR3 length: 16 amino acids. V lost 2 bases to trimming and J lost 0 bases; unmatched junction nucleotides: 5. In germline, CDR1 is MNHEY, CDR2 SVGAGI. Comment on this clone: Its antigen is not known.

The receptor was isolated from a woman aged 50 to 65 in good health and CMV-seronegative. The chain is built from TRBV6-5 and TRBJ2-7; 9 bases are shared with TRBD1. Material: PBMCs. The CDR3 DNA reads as TGTGCCAGCAGTTACAGGGACAGGGCGAGCTCCTACGAGCAGTACTTC. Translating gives CASSYRDRASSYEQYF.